The 29 T cell receptor beta chains listed next were all sequenced from one sample in a study of blood T cell repertoires in COVID-19. Assay used: immunoSEQ multiplex PCR; TCRdb lists only in-frame clones, some missing. This sample has some 200,000 clones, with 75% to 85% found just once. The sequencing input was peripheral blood. All receptors come from a human donor in a cohort sampled during active COVID-19.

J is TRBJ2-5 and V is TRBV5-5, with a possible D match to TRBD1 (5 bases). CDR3 length: 13 residues. V was clipped by 4 bases and J by 5 bases, with 12 bases between them. Germline-derived CDR1 and CDR2 are SGHKS and YYEKEE (reference sequence). The CDR3 DNA sequence: TGTGCCAGCAGCGACAGTAATTCGGAGACCCAGTACTTC. Protein product: CASSDSNSETQYF.

This clone has ten or more counts. This chain connects TRBV18 to TRBJ1-5; 12 bases line up with TRBD1. Germline V lookup: CDR1 KGHSH, CDR2 LQKENI. This CDR3 has 17 residues. V shed 5 bases, J shed 3 bases, and the junction held 8 bases outside the gene matches. CDR3 nucleotide sequence: TGTGCCAGCTCAGGGACAGGGGGCGCGGTCGCCAATCAGCCCCAGCATTTT. It yields the protein CASSGTGGAVANQPQHF.

The CDR3 DNA reads as TGTGCCAGCAGCCGTGTAACAGGGGGCAAAGGAAACACCATATATTTT. Translated: CASSRVTGGKGNTIYF. The rearrangement uses TRBV5-5 and TRBJ1-3, with 9 bases aligning to TRBD1. The V segment lost 4 bases and the J segment 4 bases; nucleotides outside the gene matches: 9. CDR3 length equals 16 residues. Per the germline V gene, CDR1 is SGHKS and CDR2 is YYEKEE (reference sequence).

V usage is TRBV24-1 and J usage is TRBJ2-1; the match to TRBD2 covers 12 bases. The germline V gene has CDR1 KGHDR and CDR2 SFDVKD. Trimming cost V 3 bases and J 4 bases; bases outside gene matches: 9. This CDR3 is 18 amino acids long. The CDR3 reads CATSDPNLAGGPYNEQFF. The CDR3 bases are TGTGCCACCAGTGATCCAAATCTAGCGGGAGGGCCTTACAATGAGCAGTTCTTC.

The chain joins TRBV27 to TRBJ1-2, with 7 bases lining up with TRBD1. Germline V CDR1 and CDR2: MNHEY, SMNVEV (reference sequence). The CDR3 is 15 residues long. V lost 5 bases, J lost 4 bases, and 10 bases stayed unmatched. This CDR3 reads CASSTHRDSAYGYTF. CDR3 coding DNA: TGTGCCAGCAGTACACACCGGGACAGCGCCTATGGCTACACCTTC.

This sequence joins TRBV27 and TRBJ2-4, with TRBD1 identical over 9 bases. Germline values: CDR1 MNHEY, CDR2 SMNVEV (reference sequence). CDR3 length: 14 amino acids. V trimming: 5 bases; J trimming: 4 bases; junction bases outside the gene matches: 3. CDR3 in DNA: TGTGCCAGCAGTAAGACAGGGGGTAAAAACATTCAGTACTTC. Residues: CASSKTGGKNIQYF.

The chain joins TRBV4-2 to TRBJ2-5; possibly TRBD2 for D (5 bases). This CDR3 spans 13 amino acids. V dropped 1 base and J dropped 5 bases, with 8 bases sitting between them. CDR1 and CDR2 from the germline V gene are LGHNA and YNFKEQ. The CDR3 spells CASSQGGQETQYF. CDR3 DNA sequence: TGTGCCAGCAGCCAAGGAGGGCAGGAGACCCAGTACTTC.

This chain uses TRBV5-1 with TRBJ1-1, with D maybe TRBD1 (5 bases). V lost 3 bases and J 1 base, leaving 10 bases between the germline ends. Per the germline V gene, CDR1 is SGHRS and CDR2 is YFSETQ. There are 14 residues in the CDR3. This chain's CDR3 is CASSSPDTNTEAFF. In DNA, the CDR3 is TGCGCCAGCAGCTCCCCGGACACGAACACTGAAGCTTTCTTT. Using reference TRBV5-1 and TRBJ1-1 for the parts outside the CDR3, the full variable domain is KAGVTQTPRYLIKTRGQQVTLSCSPISGHRSVSWYQQTPGQGLQFLFEYFSETQRNKGNFPGRFSGRQFSNSRSEMNVSTLELGDSALYLCASSSPDTNTEAFFGQGTRLTVV.

The chain couples TRBV19 to TRBJ2-2, with D possibly TRBD2 on 5 matching bases. The CDR3 has 14 amino acids. CDR1 and CDR2 from the germline V gene are LNHDA and SQIVND (reference sequence). V dropped 3 bases and J dropped 6 bases, with 11 bases sitting between them. The CDR3 bases are TGTGCCAGTAGTATTCTCGGGGTAGCCGGGGAGCTGTTTTTT. Encoded protein: CASSILGVAGELFF.

The gene calls are TRBV19 and TRBJ1-5; tentative D call: TRBD1 (5 bases). Per the germline V gene, CDR1 is LNHDA and CDR2 is SQIVND (reference sequence). This CDR3 region has 17 residues. V lost 0 bases, J lost 8 bases, and 20 bases lay in between. The CDR3 bases are TGTGCCAGTAGTATAGATCAATCAGGGCGTACCAGGGAGCCCCAGCATTTT. Translating it yields CASSIDQSGRTREPQHF.

This clone was observed once. The chain is built from TRBV28 and TRBJ2-7, with D tentatively TRBD1 (6 bases). CDR1 MDHEN and CDR2 SYDVKM come from the germline V gene. The CDR3 covers 13 residues. Trimming left V 6 bases short and J 2 bases short, with 11 bases between. As DNA, the CDR3 is TGTGCCAGCAGCGGACAGCAGCCCTACGAGCAGTACTTC. Its translation is CASSGQQPYEQYF.

This chain connects TRBV10-3 to TRBJ2-7, with a weak D call TRBD1 (6 bases). V dropped 10 bases and J dropped 7 bases, with 14 bases sitting between them. The V gene's germline CDR1 is ENHRY and CDR2 SYGVKD. This CDR3 region has 11 residues. CDR3 sequence: CATLQGMEQYF. The CDR3, as DNA: TGTGCCACCCTACAGGGTATGGAGCAGTACTTC.

The genes are TRBV27 and TRBJ2-5; TRBD1 is a possible D gene (6 bases). This CDR3 region has 16 residues. The V gene lost 5 bases and the J gene lost 2 bases, with 18 bases spanning the gap. Germline assignment: CDR1 MNHEY and CDR2 SMNVEV (reference sequence). CDR3 bases: TGTGCCAGCAGTCGTCTACCGGACAGAATTCAAGAGACCCAGTACTTC. It translates to CASSRLPDRIQETQYF.

DNA of the CDR3: TGTGCCAGCAGCTTCAGAGGGGACTCACCCACAGATACGCAGTATTTT. The encoded protein is CASSFRGDSPTDTQYF. V usage is TRBV7-2 and J usage is TRBJ2-3, with D possibly matching TRBD2 (6 bases). V was shortened by 3 bases and J by 2 bases, with 15 bases between the two germline ends. Germline loops: CDR1 SGHTA, CDR2 FQGNSA. This CDR3 is built from 16 residues.

The CDR3 DNA sequence: TGCGCCAGCAGCTTAACCCGACAGGGGTCAAGCTCCTACGAGCAGTACTTC. The encoded protein is CASSLTRQGSSSYEQYF. The chain has TRBV5-1 and TRBJ2-7; 8 bases are shared with TRBD1. With 2 bases clipped from V and 0 bases from J, the junction kept 10 bases outside the gene matches. Germline CDR1 is SGHRS and CDR2 is YFSETQ. The CDR3 loop spans 17 amino acids.

The chain is built from TRBV12-3 or TRBV12-4 and TRBJ1-1; D is possibly TRBD1 (5 bases). CDR3 length equals 12 residues. V was pared by 3 bases and J by 7 bases, with 9 bases between. Written as DNA, the CDR3 is TGTGCCAGCAGTTTTTCAAGGGGTGAAGCTTTCTTT. Its translation is CASSFSRGEAFF.

The V gene is TRBV19, the J gene TRBJ2-1; 8 bases agree with TRBD2. The CDR3 loop spans 15 amino acids. Trimming cost V 3 bases and J 3 bases; bases outside gene matches: 4. The germline V gene has CDR1 LNHDA and CDR2 SQIVND (reference sequence). The chain's CDR3 is CASSITGGYYNEQFF. CDR3 DNA sequence: TGTGCCAGTAGTATTACGGGAGGGTACTACAATGAGCAGTTCTTC.

The rearrangement links TRBV10-2 to TRBJ2-7, with D perhaps matching TRBD1 (5 bases). The V end was cut by 5 bases, the J end by 2 bases, with 7 bases between. The length of the CDR3 is 12 residues. The germline V gene has CDR1 WSHSY and CDR2 SAAADI. The DNA of the CDR3 is TGCGCCAGCAGTCGCAGGGCCTACGAGCAGTACTTC. It codes for CASSRRAYEQYF.

V is TRBV29-1 and J is TRBJ2-7; TRBD1 might be the D (6 bases). The CDR3 is 14 residues long. Trimming shortened V by 4 bases and J by 9 bases, and 22 bases separated the two germline ends. From germline, CDR1 is SQVTM and CDR2 ANQGSEA. CDR3 bases: TGCAGCGTTGTATTGCCAGGGGTCGTAGAGGGGCAGTACTTC. Encoded protein: CSVVLPGVVEGQYF.

The rearrangement uses TRBV7-2 and TRBJ1-5, with 7 bases aligning to TRBD1. The CDR3 is 15 amino acids. Germline lookup yields CDR1 SGHTA and CDR2 FQGNSA. With V trimmed by 3 bases and J by 3 bases, 5 bases remained unmatched. In DNA, the CDR3 is TGTGCCAGCAGCTTCGACAGGGCCCTCAATCAGCCCCAGCATTTT. As protein: CASSFDRALNQPQHF.

The chain employs TRBV28 and TRBJ2-1, with D hard to call. This CDR3 comprises 12 residues. Looked up from germline, CDR1 is MDHEN and CDR2 is SYDVKM. Deletions cut 6 bases from V and 9 bases from J, with 12 bases between. CDR3 coding DNA: TGTGCCAGCAGCCCTCCTTACTTTGAGCAGTTCTTC. Protein sequence: CASSPPYFEQFF.

The CDR3: CAGGLGEQYF. CDR3 nucleotide sequence: TGTGCCGGGGGACTCGGCGAGCAGTACTTC. The chain has TRBV19 and TRBJ2-7; possible D gene TRBD2, 6 bases. The CDR3 runs 10 residues. Per the germline V gene, CDR1 is LNHDA and CDR2 is SQIVND (reference sequence). V lost 11 bases and J 6 bases, leaving 11 bases between the germline ends. Full variable domain (missing parts from reference TRBV19 and TRBJ2-7): DGGITQSPKYLFRKEGQNVTLSCEQNLNHDAMYWYRQDPGQGLRLIYYSQIVNDFQKGDIAEGYSVSREKKESFPLTVTSAQKNPTAFYLCAGGLGEQYFGPGTRLTVT.

The chain couples TRBV7-2 to TRBJ2-7, with D perhaps matching TRBD1 (6 bases). From germline, CDR1 is SGHTA and CDR2 FQGNSA. V was clipped by 5 bases and J by 6 bases, with 11 bases between them. CDR3 length equals 12 residues. Written as DNA, the CDR3 is TGTGCCAGCAGCCCGGACAGTCTCGAGCAGTACTTC. Encoded protein: CASSPDSLEQYF.

The genes are TRBV27 and TRBJ2-7; tentatively, D is TRBD2 (6 bases). Looked up from germline, CDR1 is MNHEY and CDR2 is SMNVEV (reference sequence). The CDR3 contains 15 residues. The germline V and J ends were trimmed by 2 bases and 3 bases, with 14 bases remaining between them. Here the CDR3 reads CASSLAGRLHYEQYF. In DNA form, the CDR3 reads TGTGCCAGCAGTTTAGCGGGGAGACTCCACTACGAGCAGTACTTC.

V usage is TRBV7-6 and J usage is TRBJ2-3, with 7 positions matching TRBD2. CDR1 and CDR2 from the germline V gene are SGHVS and FNYEAQ. With 4 bases clipped from V and 7 bases from J, the junction kept 2 bases outside the gene matches. This CDR3 contains 12 residues. For the CDR3, the DNA is TGTGCCAGCAGCTCGACTAGCAATACGCAGTATTTT. Its translation is CASSSTSNTQYF.

The gene calls are TRBV5-6 and TRBJ1-1; 7 nucleotides line up with TRBD1. In germline, CDR1 is SGHDT, CDR2 YYEEEE. CDR3 size: 14 residues. Trimming at V came to 5 bases and at J to 8 bases, leaving 12 bases not matched to a gene. The CDR3 DNA reads as TGTGCCAGCAGGATATTAGACAGGGCTCAAGAAGCTTTCTTT. This translates into CASRILDRAQEAFF.

This clone came up a few times. The gene calls are TRBV7-2 and TRBJ1-1; TRBD1 might be the D (5 bases). The V gene's germline CDR1 is SGHTA and CDR2 FQGNSA. The CDR3 runs 14 residues. Trimming took 5 bases from V and 5 from J, leaving 15 bases between them. The CDR3 coding sequence is TGTGCCAGCAGCCTAAGCAGGGCTCGAACTGAAGCTTTCTTT. This encodes CASSLSRARTEAFF.

The chain has TRBV5-1 and TRBJ2-1; 7 nucleotides align to TRBD2. Unmatched junction bases numbered 10, after V lost 6 bases and J lost 4 bases. The CDR3 sequence is 15 residues long. Per the germline V gene, CDR1 is SGHRS and CDR2 is YFSETQ. Here the CDR3 reads CASTSPGLTYNEQFF. The CDR3 bases are TGCGCCAGCACCTCGCCGGGACTAACGTACAATGAGCAGTTCTTC.

This clone was found once. The J gene is TRBJ2-2, the V gene TRBV27; 12 bases map to TRBD1. The V and J ends lost 5 bases and 6 bases, in that order; junction bases with no gene match: 16. The CDR3 is 19 residues long. Germline V CDR1 and CDR2: MNHEY, SMNVEV (reference sequence). CDR3 amino acids: CASSGRDRGRSEGAGELFF. CDR3 bases: TGTGCCAGCAGTGGACGGGACAGGGGGCGCTCCGAGGGTGCCGGGGAGCTGTTTTTT.